This TCR beta chain was found in a study of post-analysis software for immune sequencing data. General observations from the study: The five TRBV segments detected at higher frequency in patients than in controls included TRBV5-6, TRBV5-1 and TRBV20-1.

Each TCR beta cDNA library carried unique molecular identifiers. TCRdb reanalysed the PCR reads using MiXCR and keeps one entry per CDR3 protein. Of some 890,000 distinct CDR3 sequences listed, roughly 58% were seen once; the top ten hold approximately 4.5%. Of note for this clonotype: Its antigen is currently unknown.

CDR3 length: 17 amino acids. Trimming removed 3 bases from V and 5 bases from J, with 19 bases in between. CDR1 SGHDN and CDR2 FVKESK come from the germline V gene. What was sequenced was blood. The chain combines TRBV14 with TRBJ1-4, with D uncertain. The TCR comes from a girl aged 5-17 years with multiple sclerosis. CDR3 sequence: CASSHPMGASANEKLFF. The CDR3 bases are TGTGCCAGCAGCCATCCCATGGGTGCGTCCGCGAATGAAAAACTGTTTTTT.